Listed below are T cell receptor beta chains from one sample, sequenced in a study of T cells in Graves' hyperthyroidism and ophthalmopathy. TCRdb called the multiplex PCR reads again in MiXCR, with one record for every CDR3 protein. The sample includes 250,000 to 300,000 distinct CDR3 sequences, about 19% of them seen just once. Material: blood. The receptor source for this set is a man between 45 and 60 years old with Graves' ophthalmopathy. The conserved cysteine and the conserved F or W are not part of the CDR3 here. A D gene is named only where the DNA matches it firmly. Clone size appears in some rows only: once, few, many, or a class for an expanded clone.

>NA|TRBJ2-3|TRBV20-1|many
SASQAVHPDTQY
>TRBD2|TRBJ2-3|TRBV20-1|many
SATLPLAGYTDTQY
>TRBD2|TRBJ2-1|TRBV27|NA
VSSPSGGSYNEQF
>NA|TRBJ2-3|TRBV20-1|many
SAGRVGGYSTDTQY
>NA|TRBJ2-7|TRBV29-1|many
SVEGPGGSYEQY
>NA|TRBJ2-7|TRBV6-5|many
ASSYSSQRTYEQY
>TRBD2|TRBJ2-3|TRBV7-9|NA
ASSITSGRTDTQY
>TRBD2|TRBJ2-5|TRBV3-1|NA
ASSPLLAGGETQY
>TRBD2|TRBJ2-3|TRBV5-4|few
ASSLDPGGGTDTQY
>TRBD2|TRBJ2-3|TRBV11-2|NA
ASSLAWGGDDTQY
>TRBD2|TRBJ2-2|TRBV9|NA
ASSVETSLNTGELF
>NA|TRBJ2-2|TRBV28|NA
ASSPGGITGELF
>NA|TRBJ2-7|TRBV28|NA
ASSRSEPEQY
>TRBD2|TRBJ2-3|TRBV7-9|many
ASSTFRRESTDTQY
>NA|TRBJ2-2|TRBV7-9|many
ASSRDGTTTGELF
>TRBD1|TRBJ2-1|TRBV20-1|many
SARTGGNEQF